This T cell receptor (beta chain) came from a study of control samples from healthy donors and cancer patients. This table comes from immunoSEQ multiplex PCR, and its TCRdb copy is limited to in-frame clones, with some not included. The sample includes about 160,000 clones, 70% to 90% seen only once; the top ten take about 11%. The CDR3 loop spans 14 amino acids. Trimming at V came to 1 base and at J to 6 bases, leaving 3 bases not matched to a gene. Germline-derived CDR1 and CDR2 are MGHRA and YSYEKL. The chain combines TRBV4-1 with TRBJ1-5; TRBD1 agrees at 7 bases. This TCR was recovered from a man aged 30 to 45 in good health. Sequencing was done on a sample of blood. CDR3 loop: CASSQGQGVQPQHF. CDR3 nucleotide sequence: TGCGCCAGCAGCCAAGGTCAGGGGGTTCAGCCCCAGCATTTT.